These T cell receptor beta chains were read from a single sample in a study of blood T cell repertoires in COVID-19. Repertoires were generated with immunoSEQ multiplex PCR, while TCRdb's copy carries only in-frame clones and drops some. The repertoire has roughly 350,000 clones, around 87% of them found once; the top ten carry about 9.4%. The specimen sequenced was peripheral blood. All receptors come from a woman in her thirties with COVID-19, enrolled during active disease. Both conserved end residues are part of each CDR3. A D gene is named only where the DNA matches it firmly. Some rows have no size entry. The others give once, few or many, or a class for an expanded clone.

.	.	TRBV4-2	TRBJ1-2	TGTGCCAGCAGCCAAGATCCCCAAGGGAGGGATCAGGGCTATGGCTACACCTTC	CASSQDPQGRDQGYGYTF
.	TRBD2	TRBV7-9	TRBJ2-1	TGTGCCAGCAGCTTACAGGGACTAGCCTTTAATGAGCAGTTCTTC	CASSLQGLAFNEQFF
.	.	TRBV7-3	TRBJ2-2	TGTGCCAGCAGCTTAAATCCCAACGGGAGAGACACCGGGGAGCTGTTTTTT	CASSLNPNGRDTGELFF
once	.	TRBV27	TRBJ2-1	TGTGCCAGCAGTTTATCGAGATACAATGAGCAGTTCTTC	CASSLSRYNEQFF
once	TRBD2	TRBV18	TRBJ2-5	TGTGCCAGCTCACCATTTGCACTAGCGGGAGTGGAAGAGACCCAGTACTTC	CASSPFALAGVEETQYF
.	TRBD2	TRBV5-1	TRBJ2-1	TGCGCCAGCAAAGGGAGCGGGAACGACAATGAGCAGTTCTTC	CASKGSGNDNEQFF
.	.	TRBV27	TRBJ1-2	TGTGCCAGCACGGGGTCAACTATGGATGGCTACACCTTC	CASTGSTMDGYTF
.	TRBD1	TRBV15	TRBJ2-7	TGTGCCACCAGCCGACCGCCGGGACAGGGTTTCTACGAGCAGTACTTC	CATSRPPGQGFYEQYF
.	.	TRBV28	TRBJ2-7	TGTGCCAGCAGTTTACAGTACGAGCAGTACTTC	CASSLQYEQYF
.	TRBD1	TRBV3-1/TRBV3-2	TRBJ1-5	TGTGCCAGCAGCCCCAGAGGACAGGGGAATCAGCCCCAGCATTTT	CASSPRGQGNQPQHF
.	.	TRBV9	TRBJ2-7	TGTGCCAGCAGCCCACGGACAGACGTCTACGAGCAGTACTTC	CASSPRTDVYEQYF
once	.	TRBV15	TRBJ2-7	TGTGCCACCAGCAGAGATCTCTTGCCAGGAAGCGAGCAGTACTTC	CATSRDLLPGSEQYF